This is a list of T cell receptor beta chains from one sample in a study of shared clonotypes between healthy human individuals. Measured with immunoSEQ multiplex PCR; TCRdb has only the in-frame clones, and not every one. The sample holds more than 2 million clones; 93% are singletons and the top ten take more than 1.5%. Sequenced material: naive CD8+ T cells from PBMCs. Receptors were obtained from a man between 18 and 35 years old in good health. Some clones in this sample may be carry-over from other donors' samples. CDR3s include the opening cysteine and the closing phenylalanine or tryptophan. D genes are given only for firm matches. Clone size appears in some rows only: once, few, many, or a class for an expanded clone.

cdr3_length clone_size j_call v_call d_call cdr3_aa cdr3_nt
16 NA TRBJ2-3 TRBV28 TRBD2 CASEIGAAGVADTQYF TGTGCCAGCGAGATTGGGGCCGCGGGAGTAGCAGATACGCAGTATTTT
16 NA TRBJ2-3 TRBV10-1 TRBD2 CASSEGRTRITDTQYF TGCGCCAGCAGTGAGGGAAGGACTAGGATCACAGATACGCAGTATTTT
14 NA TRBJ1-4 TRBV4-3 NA CASSQQGWDEKLFF TGCGCCAGCAGCCAACAGGGATGGGATGAAAAACTGTTTTTT
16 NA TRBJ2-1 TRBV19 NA CASTLTGPGHYNEQFF TGTGCCAGTACCCTCACTGGGCCGGGACACTACAATGAGCAGTTCTTC
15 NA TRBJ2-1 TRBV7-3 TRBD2 CASSLGLAGENEQFF TGTGCCAGCAGCCTTGGACTAGCGGGAGAGAATGAGCAGTTCTTC
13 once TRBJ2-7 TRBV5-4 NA CASSDGGSYEQYF TGTGCCAGCAGTGACGGTGGATCCTACGAGCAGTACTTC
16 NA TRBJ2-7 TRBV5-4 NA CASSPRGQGNSYEQYF TGTGCCAGCAGCCCCCGAGGGCAGGGGAACTCCTACGAGCAGTACTTC
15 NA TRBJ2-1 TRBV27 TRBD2 CASRPLAGGYNEQFF TGTGCCAGCAGACCCCTAGCGGGAGGGTACAATGAGCAGTTCTTC
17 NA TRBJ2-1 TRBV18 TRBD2 CASSPSEWTSGNNEQFF TGTGCCAGCTCACCCTCAGAGTGGACTAGCGGAAACAATGAGCAGTTCTTC
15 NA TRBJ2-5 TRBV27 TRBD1 CASSSWDRVGETQYF TGTGCCAGCAGTTCTTGGGACAGGGTGGGGGAGACCCAGTACTTC
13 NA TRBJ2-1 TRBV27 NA CASSLSRFHEQFF TGTGCCAGCAGTTTATCCCGGTTTCATGAGCAGTTCTTC
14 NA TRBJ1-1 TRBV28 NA CASSFPGSNTEAFF TGTGCCAGCAGTTTCCCAGGAAGTAACACTGAAGCTTTCTTT
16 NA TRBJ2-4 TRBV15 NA CATSRDGLGAKNIQYF TGTGCCACCAGCAGAGATGGGTTGGGAGCCAAAAACATTCAGTACTTC
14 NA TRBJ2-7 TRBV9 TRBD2 CASSPGLAQNEQYF TGTGCCAGCAGCCCCGGACTAGCGCAGAACGAGCAGTACTTC
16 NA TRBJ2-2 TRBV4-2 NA CASNPRGGANTGELFF TGTGCCAGCAACCCAAGGGGCGGAGCGAACACCGGGGAGCTGTTTTTT
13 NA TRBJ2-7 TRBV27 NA CASSLFQGYEQYF TGTGCCAGCAGTTTATTCCAGGGCTACGAGCAGTACTTC
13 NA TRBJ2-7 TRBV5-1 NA CASSLGSVYEQYF TGCGCCAGCAGCTTGGGGTCGGTCTACGAGCAGTACTTC
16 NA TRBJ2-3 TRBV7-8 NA CASSLVVRSSTDTQYF TGTGCCAGCAGCTTAGTTGTTAGGTCTAGCACAGATACGCAGTATTTT
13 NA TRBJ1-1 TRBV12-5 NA CASGLQGTFEAFF TGTGCTAGTGGTTTGCAGGGGACGTTTGAAGCTTTCTTT
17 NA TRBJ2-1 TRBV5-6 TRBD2 CASSFLPSGVTYNEQFF TGTGCCAGCAGCTTTCTCCCAAGCGGGGTGACCTACAATGAGCAGTTCTTC
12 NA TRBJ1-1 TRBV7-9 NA CASSEMEHEAFF TGTGCCAGCAGCGAGATGGAGCATGAAGCTTTCTTT
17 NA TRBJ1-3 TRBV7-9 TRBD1 CASTGRGQGMRGNTIYF TGTGCCAGCACGGGGCGGGGACAGGGGATGCGCGGAAACACCATATATTTT
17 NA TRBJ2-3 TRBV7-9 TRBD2 CASSDGTSGSSTDTQYF TGTGCCAGCAGCGACGGGACTAGCGGATCTAGCACAGATACGCAGTATTTT
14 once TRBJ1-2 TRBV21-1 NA CASSKICLGHGYTF TGTGCCAGCAGCAAAATTTGCCTGGGACATGGCTACACCTTC
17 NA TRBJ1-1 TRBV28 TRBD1 CASSWPDREGGGTEAFF TGTGCCAGCAGTTGGCCGGACAGGGAGGGCGGAGGCACTGAAGCTTTCTTT
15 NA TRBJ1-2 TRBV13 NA CASSPRGVSNYGYTF TGTGCCAGCAGCCCCCGGGGAGTGTCCAACTATGGCTACACCTTC
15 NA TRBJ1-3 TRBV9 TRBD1 CASSPRTGTGNTIYF TGTGCCAGCAGCCCAAGGACAGGGACTGGAAACACCATATATTTT
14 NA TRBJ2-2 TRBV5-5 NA CASSLGRSTGELFF TGTGCCAGCAGCTTGGGGCGAAGCACCGGGGAGCTGTTTTTT
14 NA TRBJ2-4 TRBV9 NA CASSVVGSGEIQYF TGTGCCAGCAGCGTAGTTGGGTCCGGGGAAATTCAGTACTTC
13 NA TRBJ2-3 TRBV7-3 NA CASSHGVTDTQYF TGTGCCAGCAGCCACGGGGTCACAGATACGCAGTATTTT
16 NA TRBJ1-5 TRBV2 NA CASSEWGANSNQPQHF TGTGCCAGCAGTGAGTGGGGGGCTAATAGCAATCAGCCCCAGCATTTT
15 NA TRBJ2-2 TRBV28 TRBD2 CASSNQRENTGELFF TGTGCCAGCAGTAACCAGCGGGAGAACACCGGGGAGCTGTTTTTT
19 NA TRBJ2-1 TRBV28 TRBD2 CASSPPGVVAGGGYNEQFF TGTGCCAGCAGTCCGCCTGGGGTGGTAGCGGGAGGGGGGTACAATGAGCAGTTCTTC
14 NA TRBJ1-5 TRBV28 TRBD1 CASSLDRGNQPQHF TGTGCCAGCAGTCTCGACAGGGGTAACCAGCCCCAGCATTTT
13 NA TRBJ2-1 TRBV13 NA CASSDRTIDEQFF TGTGCCAGCAGCGACCGGACTATTGATGAGCAGTTCTTC
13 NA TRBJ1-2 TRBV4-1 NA CASRRTGGYGYTF TGCGCCAGCAGACGGACGGGAGGCTATGGCTACACCTTC
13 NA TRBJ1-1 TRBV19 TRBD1 CASSDQGATEAFF TGTGCCAGTAGCGACCAGGGGGCCACTGAAGCTTTCTTT